This record looks at one TCR beta chain sequence and its context. The data were obtained in a study of control samples from healthy donors and cancer patients. The V and J ends lost 2 bases and 5 bases, in that order; junction bases with no gene match: 6. Germline CDR1 SGHTS, CDR2 YDEGEE. The CDR3 loop spans 15 amino acids. Sequencing used immunoSEQ multiplex PCR; TCRdb keeps in-frame clones, though not all of them. The sample includes over 45,000 clones, about 92% of them seen just once. The J gene is TRBJ2-3, the V gene TRBV5-8, with TRBD2 matching over 9 bases. Material: PBMCs. The source is a young man with colorectal cancer. The chain's CDR3 is CASSFGGGAKDTQYF. The DNA for the CDR3 is TGTGCCAGCAGCTTCGGCGGGGGGGCCAAAGATACGCAGTATTTT.